The entry that follows covers one T cell receptor (beta chain) sequence. Antigen: not known. The amount of total RNA extracted per sample was at least 6 micrograms. Primers used in a second PCR of roughly 6 to 11 cycles were a sample-barcoded 5' primer and a J-beta primer mix. Via MiXCR, TCRdb re-called the 5' RACE reads, giving one row per CDR3 protein. The sample contains under 1,100,000 distinct CDR3 sequences, roughly a quarter of which appear only once. This entry comes from a study of blood T cells in healthy people across ages. Study results and limitations: Possibly, changes in expanded clonotypes were confounded because donor CMV status was unknown.

This CDR3 comprises 13 residues. Germline V lookup: CDR1 SGHRS, CDR2 YFSETQ. Losses at the gene ends were 9 bases for V and 5 bases for J; bases not matched to a gene: 7. This sample also belongs to another study, concerning T cells of mothers and their children.

The material sequenced was blood. The V and J genes are TRBV5-1 and TRBJ2-1; TRBD2 agrees at 8 bases. The receptor's source is a girl aged 2-10 years in good health. The CDR3 is CATSLLADNEQFF. The CDR3 region has the DNA TGCGCCACCTCGCTACTAGCGGACAATGAGCAGTTCTTC.